These 9 T cell receptor beta chains share one sample of origin, sequenced in a study of monozygotic twins with cystic fibrosis. The table came from immunoSEQ multiplex PCR; TCRdb's copy has only in-frame clones and leaves some out. The sample records around 25,000 clones, approximately 89% being singletons. The specimen was blood. The receptors derive from a girl aged 2-10 years with cystic fibrosis.

This chain connects TRBV18 to TRBJ2-2; 7 nucleotides agree with TRBD1. This CDR3 has 17 amino acids. Germline CDR1 reads KGHSH; CDR2 reads LQKENI. V lost 4 bases to trimming and J lost 4 bases; unmatched junction nucleotides: 12. CDR3 DNA sequence: TGTGCCAGCTCACGTACCGGGACAGCTTTTCTCACCGGGGAGCTGTTTTTT. It translates to CASSRTGTAFLTGELFF.

V gene TRBV5-1 combines with J gene TRBJ1-1, with unresolved D. The CDR3 sequence is 14 residues long. V lost 0 bases and J lost 1, with 7 bases in between. From germline, CDR1 is SGHRS and CDR2 YFSETQ. The CDR3 region is CASSLVSGNTEAFF. In nucleotides, the CDR3 is TGCGCCAGCAGCTTGGTATCGGGGAACACTGAAGCTTTCTTT. Complete variable domain (other parts from reference TRBV5-1 and TRBJ1-1): KAGVTQTPRYLIKTRGQQVTLSCSPISGHRSVSWYQQTPGQGLQFLFEYFSETQRNKGNFPGRFSGRQFSNSRSEMNVSTLELGDSALYLCASSLVSGNTEAFFGQGTRLTVV.

The chain recombines TRBV19 with TRBJ1-2; D is unclear. V gave up 3 bases and J gave up 8 bases, with 16 bases separating them. The CDR3 extends over 14 amino acids. Germline CDR1 reads LNHDA; CDR2 reads SQIVND (reference sequence). The CDR3 here is CASSMSPAWVGYTF. CDR3 sequence (DNA): TGTGCCAGTAGTATGTCACCCGCGTGGGTGGGCTACACCTTC.

The rearrangement uses TRBV5-6 and TRBJ2-7; D possibly corresponds to TRBD1 (6 bases). V lost 1 base, J lost 2 bases, and 19 bases lay in between. Germline CDR1 reads SGHDT; CDR2 reads YYEEEE. This CDR3 contains 17 residues. The CDR3 sequence is CASSLWGKGVFTYEQYF. The CDR3 DNA follows: TGTGCCAGCAGCTTGTGGGGGAAGGGGGTTTTCACCTACGAGCAGTACTTC.

The V call is TRBV29-1, the J call TRBJ1-2; D remains ambiguous. Between the trimmed V and J ends, which lost 6 bases and 4 bases, there was a span of 15 bases. The CDR3 is made up of 13 amino acids. Germline assignment: CDR1 SQVTM and CDR2 ANQGSEA. The CDR3 DNA is TGCAGCGTGTACACCGGGTTGGCCTATGGCTACACCTTC. Translation gives CSVYTGLAYGYTF. The variable domain in full, completed from reference TRBV29-1 and TRBJ1-2, reads SAVISQKPSRDICQRGTSLTIQCQVDSQVTMMFWYRQQPGQSLTLIATANQGSEATYESGFVIDKFPISRPNLTFSTLTVSNMSPEDSSIYLCSVYTGLAYGYTFGSGTRLTVV.

J is TRBJ1-3 and V is TRBV7-2, with D possibly being TRBD1 (6 bases). There are 16 residues in the CDR3. Germline CDR1 SGHTA, CDR2 FQGNSA. Trimming left V 6 bases short and J 0 bases short, with 15 bases between. The CDR3 is CASRTGGHFSGNTIYF. The CDR3 DNA reads TGTGCCAGCAGGACCGGGGGACACTTCTCTGGAAACACCATATATTTT.

The chain carries TRBV18 and TRBJ1-2, with D unresolved. With 2 bases removed from V and 0 bases from J, the gap between germline ends came to 10 bases. The CDR3 is 15 residues long. The germline gives CDR1 KGHSH, CDR2 LQKENI. The CDR3 here is CASSPLGQPNYGYTF. CDR3 in DNA: TGTGCCAGCTCACCATTGGGCCAGCCTAACTATGGCTACACCTTC. Full variable domain (outside the CDR3, taken from reference TRBV18 and TRBJ1-2): NAGVMQNPRHLVRRRGQEARLRCSPMKGHSHVYWYRQLPEEGLKFMVYLQKENIIDESGMPKERFSAEFPKEGPSILRIQQVVRGDSAAYFCASSPLGQPNYGYTFGSGTRLTVV.

J is TRBJ1-2 and V is TRBV30; 8 bases are shared with TRBD1. Losses at the gene ends were 5 bases for V and 6 bases for J; bases not matched to a gene: 5. This CDR3 region has 12 residues. Germline V gives CDR1 GTSNPN, CDR2 SVGIG (reference sequence). CDR3 amino acids: CAWGTGVDGYTF. The CDR3 DNA follows: TGTGCCTGGGGGACAGGCGTAGATGGCTACACCTTC.

This clone was found a few times. V is TRBV21-1 and J is TRBJ1-2; the D call in the table, TRBD1, was not verified against the DNA. TRBV21-1 is tagged as a pseudogene. The CDR3 has 16 amino acids. CDR3: CASSKVAGPRYYGYTF. The CDR3 DNA is TGTGCCAGCAGCAAAGTGGCAGGTCCGCGTTACTATGGCTACACCTTC.